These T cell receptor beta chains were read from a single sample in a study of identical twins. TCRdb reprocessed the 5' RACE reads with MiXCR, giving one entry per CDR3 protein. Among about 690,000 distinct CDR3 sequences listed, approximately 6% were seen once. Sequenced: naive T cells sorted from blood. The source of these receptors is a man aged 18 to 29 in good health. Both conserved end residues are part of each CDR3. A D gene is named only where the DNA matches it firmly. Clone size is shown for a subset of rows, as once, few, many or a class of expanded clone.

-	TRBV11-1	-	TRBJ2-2	TGTGCCAGCAGCTTAAGGAGGGGGGCACTTGGAAACACCGGGGAGCTGTTTTTT	CASSLRRGALGNTGELFF
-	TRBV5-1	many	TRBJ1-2	TGCGCCAGCAGCGGGAACGACTATGGCTACACCTTC	CASSGNDYGYTF
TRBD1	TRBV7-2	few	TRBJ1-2	TGTGCCAGCAGCTTAGCTTCACCCCTCACAGGGGGGACGGGCTACACCTTC	CASSLASPLTGGTGYTF
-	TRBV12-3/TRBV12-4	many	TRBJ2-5	TGTGCCAGCAGTTCTCCAAATAAACAAGAGACCCAGTACTTC	CASSSPNKQETQYF
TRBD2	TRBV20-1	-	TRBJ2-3	TGCAGTGCGCCACAGGGGGACGGACTAGCGGGAGTGAGCACAGATACGCAGTATTTT	CSAPQGDGLAGVSTDTQYF
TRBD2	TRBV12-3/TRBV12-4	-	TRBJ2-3	TGTGCCAGCAGCCTTAGCGGGTTCACCACAGATACGCAGTATTTT	CASSLSGFTTDTQYF
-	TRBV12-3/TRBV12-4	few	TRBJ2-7	TGTGCCAGCAGTTTGTTGGGGGCGCGTGGCGAGCAGTACTTC	CASSLLGARGEQYF
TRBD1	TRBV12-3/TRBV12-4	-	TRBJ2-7	TGTGCCAGCAGTCCAAGAGACAGGGCTCAGAAGGACGAGCAGTACTTC	CASSPRDRAQKDEQYF
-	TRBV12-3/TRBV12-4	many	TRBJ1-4	TGTGCCAGCAGCCCCGACCATGAAAAACTGTTTTTT	CASSPDHEKLFF
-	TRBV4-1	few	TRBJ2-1	TGCGCCAGCAGCTCACAGGAAGCCGACAATGAGCAGTTCTTC	CASSSQEADNEQFF
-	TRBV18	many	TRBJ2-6	TGTGCCAGCTCCCCAGGGAACTCTGGGGCCAACGTCCTGACTTTC	CASSPGNSGANVLTF
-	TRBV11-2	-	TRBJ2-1	TGTGCCAGCAGCTCGTGGAAAAGCTCCTACAATGAGCAGTTCTTC	CASSSWKSSYNEQFF
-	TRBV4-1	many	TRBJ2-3	TGCGCCAGCAGCCAAGAGGTGGCGCAGTATTTT	CASSQEVAQYF
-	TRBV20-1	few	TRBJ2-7	TGCAGTGCTAGATTGCCCTACGAGCAGTACTTC	CSARLPYEQYF
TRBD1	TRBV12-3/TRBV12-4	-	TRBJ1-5	TGTGCCAGCAGGGCCGGGACAGAGTATCAGCCCCAGCATTTT	CASRAGTEYQPQHF
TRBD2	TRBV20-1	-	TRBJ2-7	TGCAGTGCTAGAGACCCTTTTAGCGGGAGAAGCTACGAGCAGTACTTC	CSARDPFSGRSYEQYF
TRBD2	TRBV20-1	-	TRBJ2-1	TGCAGTGCTACCGAGCGGGAGAGGGGTGAGCAGTTCTTC	CSATERERGEQFF
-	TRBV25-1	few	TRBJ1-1	TGTGCCAGCAGTGGGGCTTGGGACACTGAAGCTTTCTTT	CASSGAWDTEAFF
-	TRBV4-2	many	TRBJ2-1	TGTGCCAGCAGCCAAGGGGCTATCCAGAGCTCCTACAATGAGCAGTTCTTC	CASSQGAIQSSYNEQFF
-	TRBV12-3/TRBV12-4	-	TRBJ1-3	TGTGCCAGCAGTTTAGCGCGCGATAGCTCTGGAAACACCATATATTTT	CASSLARDSSGNTIYF
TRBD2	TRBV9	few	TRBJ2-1	TGTGCCAGCAGCGAGATAGCGGGCTCCTACAATGAGCAGTTCTTC	CASSEIAGSYNEQFF
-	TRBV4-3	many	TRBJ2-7	TGCGCCAGCAGCCAAGATGGTGGGGGTGTTCCCTACGAGCAGTACTTC	CASSQDGGGVPYEQYF
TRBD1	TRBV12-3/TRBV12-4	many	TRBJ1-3	TGTGCCAGCAGTTTTGGGACAGTTGTCTCCGGAAACACCATATATTTT	CASSFGTVVSGNTIYF
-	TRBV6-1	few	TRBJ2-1	TGTGCCAGCAGCCGGGACTCCAAGTCTGAGCAGTTCTTC	CASSRDSKSEQFF